This T cell receptor beta chain came from a study of cytomegalovirus exposure and HLA in healthy donors. Notes on the study in general: Reports credit the classifier with highly specific, highly sensitive diagnosis of cytomegalovirus status. Among TCR sequences, most were rare, though some public TCRs appeared in many donors. Productive status was seen about 87% or about 30% of the time for most TCR beta V segments in an earlier analysis.

The PCR made use of 60 Vbeta and 13 Jbeta primers. Sequencing was performed with immunoSEQ multiplex PCR; in TCRdb, only in-frame clones are kept and a portion is missing. The sample shows more than 100,000 clones, around 80% of them seen only once. Germline values: CDR1 SGHTS, CDR2 YDEGEE. Trimming stripped 2 bases from V and 5 bases from J, with 7 bases between. The CDR3 covers 12 residues. As regards this clone: The antigen is undetermined.

Donors sampled were nominally healthy, though unrecorded immune exposures were likely. Sample: PBMCs. The origin of this receptor is a woman between 40 and 50 years old in good health and CMV-seropositive. V and J are TRBV5-8 and TRBJ1-2; D possibly corresponds to TRBD1 (6 bases). CDR3 in amino acids: CASSFTGYGYTF. The CDR3 nucleotides are TGTGCCAGCAGCTTTACAGGGTATGGCTACACCTTC.